A selection of T cell receptor beta chains follows, all from one sample in a study of cytomegalovirus exposure and HLA in healthy donors. Profiled with immunoSEQ multiplex PCR; TCRdb holds only in-frame clones, not every one. The data show under 150,000 clones, 75% to 90% seen once. The sample was PBMCs. The receptors were sampled from a male donor in good health and CMV-seronegative. Each CDR3 is given with its conserved first and last residue. Fields, in order: clone size, J gene, V gene, CDR3 protein. Size values are once, few and many counts, or a class for expanded clones, and some rows have none.

>once|TRBJ2-1|TRBV10-3
CAISEPIAGGTEQFF
>few|TRBJ2-7|TRBV7-2
CASSRTSGEYEQYF
>.|TRBJ1-2|TRBV5-1
CASSWALGYTF
>.|TRBJ2-5|TRBV19
CASSIDGSLQETQYF
>.|TRBJ1-2|TRBV7-2
CASSLVRDGGGYTF
>.|TRBJ1-1|TRBV4-2
CASSQGRSGTEAFF
>.|TRBJ2-3|TRBV6-4
CASGNSGGGTDTQYF
>.|TRBJ2-2|TRBV6-4
CASRDSDRVNTGELFF
>.|TRBJ2-7|TRBV19
CASSIGTGPGYEQYF
>once|TRBJ2-2|TRBV12-5
CASGLVAGTNTGELFF
>.|TRBJ2-7|TRBV28
CASTRPDRGKEQYF
>.|TRBJ2-5|TRBV28
CASSFRGPVHQETQYF
>.|TRBJ2-1|TRBV5-1
CASSLLAYNEQFF
>few|TRBJ1-5|TRBV9
CASSVAGGNQPQHF
>.|TRBJ2-2|TRBV7-6
CASSLGLSGGTTNTGELFF
>.|TRBJ1-1|TRBV15
CATSERQVNTEAFF
>.|TRBJ1-5|TRBV10-3
CAISEHIQAPPPQHF
>.|TRBJ1-4|TRBV7-9
CASSRRRDNEKLFF
>.|TRBJ1-2|TRBV7-2
CASSFTTGISGYTF
>.|TRBJ1-1|TRBV7-9
CASSPLGNTEAFF
>few|TRBJ2-1|TRBV7-9
CASSLVGQGGYEQFF
>few|TRBJ1-5|TRBV10-3
CAISRDRDNQPQHF
>.|TRBJ1-4|TRBV15
CATSRDPEQGRLFF
>few|TRBJ2-7|TRBV27
CASSPTGAYSYEQYF
>.|TRBJ1-5|TRBV30
CAWSGEGNQPQHF
>.|TRBJ1-1|TRBV19
CASSMSPPQSLRNTEAFF
>.|TRBJ2-5|TRBV11-2
CASSHINGSGRKTQYF
>.|TRBJ1-2|TRBV7-2
CASSLGQGSYGYTF
>once|TRBJ2-1|TRBV9
CASSAAAGSYNEQFF
>.|TRBJ1-2|TRBV6-5
CASRRGQGHGYTF
>.|TRBJ2-2|TRBV5-1
CASSSGQSRTGELFF